These 18 T cell receptor beta chains originate from one sample sequenced in a study of cytomegalovirus exposure and HLA in healthy donors. PCR involved 60 Vbeta and 13 Jbeta primers. Method: immunoSEQ multiplex PCR; TCRdb's copy keeps in-frame clones and lacks some. The table shows about 230,000 clones, with about 83% occurring only once. Sequencing was performed on PBMCs. The receptors derive from a human donor in good health.

The chain carries TRBV27 and TRBJ2-1; TRBD2 agrees at 8 bases. Germline V gives CDR1 MNHEY, CDR2 SMNVEV (reference sequence). The CDR3 length is 15 residues. Losses at the gene ends were 2 bases for V and 1 base for J; bases not matched to a gene: 1. The CDR3 here is CASSLRLASYNEQFF. The CDR3 DNA sequence: TGTGCCAGCAGTTTAAGACTAGCGTCCTACAATGAGCAGTTCTTC.

V gene TRBV4-2 combines with J gene TRBJ2-1; D perhaps matches TRBD1 (5 bases). The germline V and J ends were trimmed by 0 bases and 14 bases, with 17 bases remaining between them. Germline assignment: CDR1 LGHNA and CDR2 YNFKEQ. This CDR3 comprises 14 residues. The CDR3 spells CASSQDPGLGEEFF. CDR3 DNA: TGTGCCAGCAGCCAAGACCCAGGGCTCGGCGAGGAGTTCTTC.

This clone turned up a few times. As DNA, the CDR3 is TGCGCCAGCAGACCCCCACCGGGACTCGGTCCGAATGGGGCTTTCTTT. Translated: CASRPPPGLGPNGAFF. V gene TRBV5-1 combines with J gene TRBJ1-1, with a tentative D call TRBD1 (5 bases). The V gene's germline CDR1 is SGHRS and CDR2 YFSETQ. This CDR3 region has 16 residues. Trimming cost V 5 bases and J 11 bases, with 28 bases left between them.

This clone was picked up one time. This chain links TRBV5-1 with TRBJ2-7; possibly TRBD1 for D (6 bases). The CDR3 covers 17 residues. V was cut by 5 bases and J by 1 base, with 22 bases left in between. Germline V CDR1 and CDR2: SGHRS, YFSETQ. CDR3: CASRTGGVQDRSYEQYF. In nucleotides, the CDR3 is TGCGCCAGCAGAACTGGGGGTGTTCAGGACAGATCCTACGAGCAGTACTTC.

The CDR3 sequence: CASSLTGDTEAFF. The CDR3, as DNA: TGTGCCAGCTCGCTGACAGGGGACACTGAAGCTTTCTTT. J is TRBJ1-1 and V is TRBV18, with 8 bases matching TRBD1. J was trimmed by 3 bases and V by 6 bases; bases with no gene match: 3. The germline V gene has CDR1 KGHSH and CDR2 LQKENI. CDR3 length equals 13 residues.

The J gene is TRBJ1-2, the V gene TRBV13; D not certain. The CDR3 is made up of 15 amino acids. The ends were cut back, 0 bases at V and 4 bases at J, with 12 bases in the middle. Germline CDR1 is PRHDT and CDR2 is FYEKMQ (reference sequence). The CDR3 is CASSLGSVRGYGYTF. In DNA, the CDR3 is TGTGCCAGCAGCTTAGGTTCGGTCCGTGGCTATGGCTACACCTTC.

The J gene is TRBJ2-2, the V gene TRBV18; D may be TRBD1 (5 bases). Deletions cut 6 bases from V and 5 bases from J, with 13 bases between. The CDR3 spans 14 residues. CDR1 and CDR2 from the germline V gene are KGHSH and LQKENI. The CDR3 here is CASSRNSGTGELFF. As DNA, the CDR3 is TGTGCCAGCTCGCGGAACTCAGGGACCGGGGAGCTGTTTTTT. The full variable domain, rest sourced from reference TRBV18 and TRBJ2-2, is NAGVMQNPRHLVRRRGQEARLRCSPMKGHSHVYWYRQLPEEGLKFMVYLQKENIIDESGMPKERFSAEFPKEGPSILRIQQVVRGDSAAYFCASSRNSGTGELFFGEGSRLTVL.

This clone appeared once. The chain couples TRBV2 to TRBJ2-7, with TRBD1 matching 7 bases. From germline, CDR1 is SNHLY and CDR2 FYNNEI. The CDR3 totals 13 residues. J lost 6 bases, V lost 5 bases, and 7 bases had no gene match. The chain's CDR3 is CASSPIGGSEQYF. The CDR3 DNA reads TGTGCCAGCAGTCCAATAGGGGGCTCCGAGCAGTACTTC.

This chain connects TRBV5-1 to TRBJ2-7; 8 positions match TRBD1. The CDR3 has 13 amino acids. CDR1 SGHRS and CDR2 YFSETQ come from the germline V gene. V lost 3 bases and J lost 6; bases outside the gene matches: 5. CDR3 residues: CASSSGQEGEQYF. The CDR3 DNA follows: TGCGCCAGCAGCTCGGGACAGGAAGGCGAGCAGTACTTC.

The chain uses TRBV7-2 and TRBJ2-1; weak D call: TRBD2 (6 bases). From germline, CDR1 is SGHTA and CDR2 FQGNSA. The CDR3 runs 16 residues. V gave up 3 bases and J gave up 6 bases, with 18 bases separating them. The CDR3 bases are TGTGCCAGCAGCTTGCCGGGACTCCGGGCTCCCAATGAGCAGTTCTTC. It codes for CASSLPGLRAPNEQFF.

J is TRBJ2-7 and V is TRBV19, with D hard to call. Trimming removed 2 bases from V and 3 bases from J, with 8 bases in between. Germline assignment: CDR1 LNHDA and CDR2 SQIVND (reference sequence). The CDR3 has 13 amino acids. CDR3 sequence: CASSISNSYEQYF. DNA for the CDR3: TGTGCCAGTAGTATAAGTAACAGCTACGAGCAGTACTTC.

The chain recombines TRBV27 with TRBJ2-3, with D uncertain. CDR1 and CDR2 (germline): MNHEY, SMNVEV (reference sequence). The CDR3 contains 15 residues. The V end was cut by 1 base, the J end by 0 bases, with 8 bases between. The CDR3 sequence is CASSLYPRSTDTQYF. The CDR3 coding sequence is TGTGCCAGCAGTTTATATCCCAGGAGCACAGATACGCAGTATTTT.

The gene calls are TRBV6-6 and TRBJ2-7; 7 positions match TRBD2. Germline loops: CDR1 MNHNY, CDR2 SVGAGI (reference sequence). The length of the CDR3 is 13 residues. V trimming: 2 bases; J trimming: 3 bases; junction bases outside the gene matches: 1. The CDR3 region has the DNA TGTGCCAGCAGTTACCCGGGAGGCTACGAGCAGTACTTC. This encodes CASSYPGGYEQYF.

As DNA, the CDR3 is TGTGCCAGCAGTGGCCAGGGCGCCTACGAGCAGTACTTC. Protein product: CASSGQGAYEQYF. The chain couples TRBV2 to TRBJ2-7; D may be TRBD1 (5 bases). The V and J ends lost 4 bases and 2 bases respectively, with 9 bases between them. Germline CDR1 SNHLY, CDR2 FYNNEI. This CDR3 is 13 amino acids long. Based on the CDR3 plus reference TRBV2 and TRBJ2-7, the full variable domain is EPEVTQTPSHQVTQMGQEVILRCVPISNHLYFYWYRQILGQKVEFLVSFYNNEISEKSEIFDDQFSVERPDGSNFTLKIRSTKLEDSAMYFCASSGQGAYEQYFGPGTRLTVT.

V gene TRBV9 combines with J gene TRBJ2-7, with a weak D call TRBD2 (7 bases). V was trimmed by 4 bases and J by 10 bases, leaving 27 bases between them. CDR3 size: 16 residues. Germline loops: CDR1 SGDLS, CDR2 YYNGEE. The CDR3 loop is CASSPDRSGTLFKQYF. The CDR3 coding sequence is TGTGCCAGCAGCCCTGACAGGAGCGGGACCCTATTTAAACAGTACTTC.

V gene TRBV5-1 combines with J gene TRBJ2-7; TRBD1 matches at 7 bases. The CDR3 runs 14 residues. Germline CDR1 reads SGHRS; CDR2 reads YFSETQ. Unmatched junction bases numbered 7, after V lost 2 bases and J lost 5 bases. As DNA, the CDR3 is TGCGCCAGCAGCTTACACAGGGGAAACAACGAGCAGTACTTC. The encoded protein is CASSLHRGNNEQYF.

The chain links TRBV6-5 to TRBJ1-2, with TRBD1 as a possible D gene (5 bases). Germline CDR1 and CDR2: MNHEY and SVGAGI. The CDR3 is 14 amino acids. Trimming cost V 10 bases and J 8 bases, with 23 bases left between them. The CDR3 coding sequence is TGTGCCACCCCCTCCTCGACAGCCTTATTGGGCTACACCTTC. This gives the protein CATPSSTALLGYTF.

The V call is TRBV2, the J call TRBJ2-2, with 8 bases lining up with TRBD1. Losses at the gene ends were 7 bases for V and 4 bases for J; bases not matched to a gene: 5. Looked up from germline, CDR1 is SNHLY and CDR2 is FYNNEI. This CDR3 contains 14 residues. The CDR3 reads CASISQGGTGELFF. CDR3 coding DNA: TGTGCCAGCATCTCACAGGGGGGCACCGGGGAGCTGTTTTTT.